The table lists the clone carrying this TCR beta chain with many counts. Trimming stripped 4 bases from V and 7 bases from J, with 10 bases between. Germline values: CDR1 SGHTA, CDR2 FQGNSA. The CDR3 has 12 residues. This record belongs to a study of human T cells and chemical hapten exposure. Unfractionated whole blood yielded the extracted total RNA. Individual cDNA molecules received unique molecular identifiers in the library. TCRdb recomputed calls from the 5' RACE reads with MiXCR, one row per CDR3 protein. This sample has roughly 110,000 distinct CDR3 sequences, with around a fifth found just once.

The sequence came from a human donor in good health. The gene calls are TRBV7-2 and TRBJ1-1; D is possibly TRBD1 (6 bases). In DNA, the CDR3 is TGTGCCAGCAGCTCCGGGACATTTGAAGCTTTCTTT. This gives the protein CASSSGTFEAFF.